This T cell receptor (beta chain) was recorded in a study of T cell responses to AZD1222 COVID-19 vaccine. Here immunoSEQ multiplex PCR was the method, and the copy in TCRdb shows in-frame clones only, minus some. Of roughly 120,000 clones listed, less than 95% are singletons. Study results and limitations: It should be noted that donors were predominantly white British and more often female, and clonal diversity was possibly underestimated.

Note on this clone: Its target is not known.

The CDR3 contains 14 residues. V was pared by 0 bases and J by 5 bases, with 4 bases of the junction left unmatched. Per germline, CDR1 GTSNPN and CDR2 SVGIG (reference sequence). The source is an adult in good health. Sample: peripheral blood, taken on day 0 of AZD1222 vaccination. This chain connects TRBV30 to TRBJ1-5; TRBD1 matches 7 bases. The CDR3 is CAWSVGQGDQPQHF. DNA of the CDR3: TGTGCCTGGAGTGTAGGGCAGGGGGATCAGCCCCAGCATTTT.